One sample yielded the 19 T cell receptor beta chains listed below, sequenced in a study of technical replicates of blood from several donors. Clones were sequenced by immunoSEQ multiplex PCR, and TCRdb holds only the in-frame ones, with some missing. This repertoire shows about 76,000 clones, roughly 91% found once; its top ten account for 0.2% to 0.3%. What was sequenced was T cells isolated from PBMCs. All receptors come from a human donor in good health.

The table lists this clone with a few counts. J is TRBJ1-2 and V is TRBV2, with D unresolved. From germline, CDR1 is SNHLY and CDR2 FYNNEI. The ends were cut back, 4 bases at V and 2 bases at J, with 14 bases in the middle. The CDR3 sequence is 15 residues long. The CDR3 sequence is CASSVAPRGNYGYTF. DNA of the CDR3: TGTGCCAGCAGTGTCGCACCCCGTGGCAACTATGGCTACACCTTC.

The chain uses TRBV5-1 and TRBJ2-3, with D perhaps TRBD1 (5 bases). CDR1 and CDR2 from the germline V gene are SGHRS and YFSETQ. Deletions cut 0 bases from V and 0 bases from J, with 8 bases between. The CDR3 is made up of 15 amino acids. The DNA for the CDR3 is TGCGCCAGCAGCTTGGGCGGACAAAGCACAGATACGCAGTATTTT. The encoded protein is CASSLGGQSTDTQYF.

The V and J genes are TRBV5-4 and TRBJ2-5; TRBD2 is a possible D gene (6 bases). The CDR3 extends over 14 amino acids. The germline V gene encodes CDR1 SGHNT and CDR2 YYREEE (reference sequence). V was clipped by 2 bases and J by 5 bases, with 13 bases between them. The CDR3 spells CASSFQGGRETQYF. CDR3 nucleotide sequence: TGTGCCAGCAGCTTCCAAGGAGGGAGGGAGACCCAGTACTTC. Using reference TRBV5-4 and TRBJ2-5 for the parts outside the CDR3, the full variable domain is ETGVTQSPTHLIKTRGQQVTLRCSSQSGHNTVSWYQQALGQGPQFIFQYYREEENGRGNFPPRFSGLQFPNYSSELNVNALELDDSALYLCASSFQGGRETQYFGPGTRLLVL.

Written as DNA, the CDR3 is TGTGCCAGCAGCTCAACGACAGGGAGCACAGATACGCAGTATTTT. Its translation: CASSSTTGSTDTQYF. The rearrangement joins TRBV5-4 to TRBJ2-3; 7 positions agree with TRBD1. Germline values: CDR1 SGHNT, CDR2 YYREEE (reference sequence). The ends lost 3 bases at V and 0 bases at J; junction bases unmatched: 4. This CDR3 is built from 15 residues. The complete variable domain, with remaining parts taken from reference TRBV5-4 and TRBJ2-3, reads ETGVTQSPTHLIKTRGQQVTLRCSSQSGHNTVSWYQQALGQGPQFIFQYYREEENGRGNFPPRFSGLQFPNYSSELNVNALELDDSALYLCASSSTTGSTDTQYFGPGTRLTVL.

The V gene is TRBV7-3, the J gene TRBJ2-3; TRBD2 matches 7 bases. V lost 2 bases and J lost 0; bases outside the gene matches: 5. The germline gives CDR1 SGHTA, CDR2 FQGTGA. The CDR3 extends over 16 amino acids. CDR3 bases: TGTGCCAGCAGCTTACAAGCGGGGATGAGCACAGATACGCAGTATTTT. Translation gives CASSLQAGMSTDTQYF.

The chain carries TRBV4-1 and TRBJ2-2; tentatively, D is TRBD1 (5 bases). Deletions cut 1 base from V and 4 bases from J, with 10 bases between. The CDR3 runs 15 residues. Germline lookup yields CDR1 MGHRA and CDR2 YSYEKL. This CDR3 is CASSQVGTGTGELFF. DNA for the CDR3: TGCGCCAGCAGCCAAGTCGGAACAGGCACCGGGGAGCTGTTTTTT.

The rearrangement uses TRBV21-1 and TRBJ2-1; the table's TRBD2 call for D was not verified on the DNA. TRBV21-1 is flagged as a pseudogene. The CDR3 totals 14 residues. The CDR3 DNA is TGTGCCAGCAGCACAAGCGGGAGGTGCAATGAGCAGTTCTTC. Translation: CASSTSGRCNEQFF.

The gene calls are TRBV5-6 and TRBJ1-1; 8 nucleotides match TRBD1. CDR1 is SGHDT and CDR2 is YYEEEE in the germline V gene. Unmatched junction bases numbered 2, after V lost 2 bases and J lost 5 bases. The CDR3 spans 13 residues. The CDR3 spells CASSFGQGTEAFF. CDR3 nucleotide sequence: TGTGCCAGCAGCTTCGGACAGGGAACTGAAGCTTTCTTT.

The chain employs TRBV29-1 and TRBJ1-3, with TRBD1 matching 7 bases. V shed 3 bases, J shed 4 bases, and the junction held 6 bases outside the gene matches. Germline lookup yields CDR1 SQVTM and CDR2 ANQGSEA. The CDR3 loop spans 14 amino acids. The CDR3 spells CSVDLQGRGNTIYF. The DNA of the CDR3 is TGCAGCGTTGACTTACAGGGGAGAGGAAACACCATATATTTT.

This chain links TRBV20-1 with TRBJ1-2; D unclear. Germline V CDR1 and CDR2: DFQATT, SNEGSKA (reference sequence). The CDR3 covers 9 residues. Trimming took off 2 bases at V and 7 bases at J, with 2 bases between the two ends. The chain's CDR3 is CSARLGYTF. In nucleotides, the CDR3 is TGCAGTGCTAGACTTGGCTACACCTTC.

This clone is a singleton in its sample. The chain recombines TRBV2 with TRBJ2-1; no firm D call. This CDR3 is built from 12 residues. V was shortened by 8 bases and J by 5 bases, with 10 bases between the two germline ends. Looked up from germline, CDR1 is SNHLY and CDR2 is FYNNEI. CDR3 nucleotides: TGTGCCAGCTATATGAGAGACAATGAGCAGTTCTTC. Translation gives CASYMRDNEQFF.

The V gene is TRBV30, the J gene TRBJ2-7; no clear D gene. The CDR3 runs to 11 residues. Germline-derived CDR1 and CDR2 are GTSNPN and SVGIG (reference sequence). V shed 2 bases and J shed 5 bases, with 7 bases lying between them. Written as DNA, the CDR3 is TGTGCCTGGAGTTCCAGCGACGAGCAGTACTTC. Amino acids: CAWSSSDEQYF.

The chain carries TRBV5-1 and TRBJ2-1, with 11 bases that match TRBD2. Germline V lookup: CDR1 SGHRS, CDR2 YFSETQ. The CDR3 is 17 amino acids. V shed 3 bases and J 6 bases; nucleotides not matched to a gene: 11. CDR3 sequence: CASSWGPLAGGGNEQFF. CDR3 nucleotide sequence: TGCGCCAGCAGCTGGGGCCCCTTAGCGGGGGGGGGCAATGAGCAGTTCTTC.

V is TRBV7-9 and J is TRBJ1-1, with D possibly matching TRBD1 (5 bases). V was trimmed by 2 bases and J by 4 bases, leaving 14 bases between them. The CDR3 is 15 amino acids. Looked up from germline, CDR1 is SEHNR and CDR2 is FQNEAQ (reference sequence). DNA of the CDR3: TGTGCCAGCAGCTTAAGCGCGGGGCGCACCACTGAAGCTTTCTTT. Translation gives CASSLSAGRTTEAFF. The full variable domain, with the rest looked up from reference TRBV7-9 and TRBJ1-1, is DTGVSQNPRHKITKRGQNVTFRCDPISEHNRLYWYRQTLGQGPEFLTYFQNEAQLEKSRLLSDRFSAERPKGSFSTLEIQRTEQGDSAMYLCASSLSAGRTTEAFFGQGTRLTVV.

This rearrangement joins TRBV7-9 to TRBJ2-3; D not resolved. Trimming took 3 bases from V and 0 from J, leaving 4 bases between them. Per germline, CDR1 SEHNR and CDR2 FQNEAQ (reference sequence). This CDR3 comprises 13 residues. The chain's CDR3 is CASSLGSTDTQYF. The CDR3 DNA follows: TGTGCCAGCAGCTTGGGCAGCACAGATACGCAGTATTTT.

This clone appeared a few times. In DNA, the CDR3 is TGTGCCAGCAGTGGGACAGACACTGAAGCTTTCTTT. Translation gives CASSGTDTEAFF. The chain couples TRBV6-1 to TRBJ1-1, with a tentative D call TRBD1 (6 bases). CDR3 length: 12 amino acids. Germline CDR1 MNHNS, CDR2 SASEGT. The V gene lost 4 bases and the J gene lost 3 bases, with 6 bases spanning the gap.

The chain uses TRBV7-6 and TRBJ1-4; the D gene is possibly TRBD1 (6 bases). V lost 4 bases, J lost 3 bases, and 30 bases lay in between. This CDR3 region has 21 residues. Germline V gene lookup returns CDR1 SGHVS and CDR2 FNYEAQ. The CDR3 region is CASSSTDHLISYREPNEKLFF. The CDR3 nucleotides read TGTGCCAGCAGCTCGACCGACCATTTAATTTCTTACAGGGAACCTAATGAAAAACTGTTTTTT.

The J gene is TRBJ2-5, the V gene TRBV9, with 12 bases identical to TRBD2. CDR1 is SGDLS, CDR2 YYNGEE, per germline. The CDR3 runs to 16 residues. After removal of 4 bases from V and 0 bases from J, the junction contained 4 bases not matched to a gene. CDR3: CASSYGTSGYQETQYF. CDR3 sequence (DNA): TGTGCCAGCAGCTATGGGACTAGCGGGTACCAAGAGACCCAGTACTTC.

The genes are TRBV2 and TRBJ1-2; 7 nucleotides agree with TRBD1. Germline CDR1 reads SNHLY; CDR2 reads FYNNEI. J lost 0 bases, V lost 6 bases, and 1 base had no gene match. The CDR3 loop spans 13 amino acids. CDR3 region: CASRTGTNYGYTF. Here the CDR3 DNA reads TGTGCCAGCAGGACAGGGACTAACTATGGCTACACCTTC.